Given below is one T cell receptor beta chain in context. Antigen: not known. Sequencing in the ViraFEST assay came after antigen-specific CD4+ T cells had been expanded with viral peptide pools, which were used to stimulate PBMC. The culture ran for roughly ten days before CD4+ T cells were isolated. BNT162b2 vaccine or mRNA-1273 vaccine was given to participants in two doses. Prior SARS-CoV-2 infection was absent in the vaccine recipients, as shown by negative nucleocapsid antibodies. CDR1 is WSHSY, CDR2 SAAADI, per germline. Between the trimmed V and J ends, which lost 4 bases and 3 bases, there was a span of 10 bases. The CDR3 runs 14 residues. This sample is drawn from a study of vaccination effects on CD4 cells after COVID-19. The study, taken as a whole, reports: Whether induced by infection or by vaccine, clones showed marked clonal contraction late after vaccination. Cross-reactivity with common cold coronaviruses was shown by only 1 of 255 vaccine-induced clones in healthy vaccinees.

Some clones are missing from TCRdb's copy, which holds only in-frame ones; the method was immunoSEQ multiplex PCR. The table lists approximately 28,000 clones, 60% to 80% of them singletons. This chain uses TRBV10-2 with TRBJ1-5; D not resolved. This material consisted of CD4+ T cells from PBMCs cultured with SARS-CoV-2 spike peptides, taken after COVID-19 vaccination. The clonotype originates from a human donor who received a COVID-19 vaccine. Some clones in this sample may be carry-over from other donors' samples. CDR3 in DNA: TGCGCCAGCAGTGGACCACCCGACAATCAGCCCCAGCATTTT. Translated: CASSGPPDNQPQHF.